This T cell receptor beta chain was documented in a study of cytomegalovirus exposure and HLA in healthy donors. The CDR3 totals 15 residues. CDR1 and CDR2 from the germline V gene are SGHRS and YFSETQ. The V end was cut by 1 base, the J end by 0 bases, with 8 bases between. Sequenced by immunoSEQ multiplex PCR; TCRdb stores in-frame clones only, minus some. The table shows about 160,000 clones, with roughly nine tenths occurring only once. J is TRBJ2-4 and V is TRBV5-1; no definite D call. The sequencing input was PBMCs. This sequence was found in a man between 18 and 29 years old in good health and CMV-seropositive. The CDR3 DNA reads TGCGCCAGCAGCTTGAGGAGAATAGCCAAAAACATTCAGTACTTC. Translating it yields CASSLRRIAKNIQYF.